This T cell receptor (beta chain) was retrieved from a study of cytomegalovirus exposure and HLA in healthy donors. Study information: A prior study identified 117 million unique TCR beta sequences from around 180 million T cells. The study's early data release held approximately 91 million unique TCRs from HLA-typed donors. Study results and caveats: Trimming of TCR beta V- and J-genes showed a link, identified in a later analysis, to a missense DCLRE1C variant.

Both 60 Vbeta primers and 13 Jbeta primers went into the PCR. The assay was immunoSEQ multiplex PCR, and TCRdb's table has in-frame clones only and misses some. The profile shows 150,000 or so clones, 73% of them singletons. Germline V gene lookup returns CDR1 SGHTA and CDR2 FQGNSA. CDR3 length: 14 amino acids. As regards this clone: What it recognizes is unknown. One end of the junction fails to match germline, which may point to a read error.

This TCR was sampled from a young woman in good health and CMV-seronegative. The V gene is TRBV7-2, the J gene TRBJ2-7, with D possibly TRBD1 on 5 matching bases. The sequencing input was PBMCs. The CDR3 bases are TGTGCCAGCAGTCTAGGACACGGTGTGGACGAGCGGTACTTC. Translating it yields CASSLGHGVDERYF.